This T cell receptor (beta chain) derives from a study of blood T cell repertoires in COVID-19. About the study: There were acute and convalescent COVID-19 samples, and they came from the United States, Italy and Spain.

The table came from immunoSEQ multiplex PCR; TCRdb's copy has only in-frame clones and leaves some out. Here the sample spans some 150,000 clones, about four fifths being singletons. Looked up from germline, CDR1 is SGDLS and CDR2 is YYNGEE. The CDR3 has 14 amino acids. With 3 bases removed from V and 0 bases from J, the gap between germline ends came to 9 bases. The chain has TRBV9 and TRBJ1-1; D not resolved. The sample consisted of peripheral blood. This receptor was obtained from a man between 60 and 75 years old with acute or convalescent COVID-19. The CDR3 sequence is CASSAATVNTEAFF. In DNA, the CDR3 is TGTGCCAGCAGCGCCGCCACAGTGAACACTGAAGCTTTCTTT.